This is a list of T cell receptor beta chains from one sample in a study of CXCR3 chemokines and chemotherapy response in bladder cancer. TCRdb processed the PCR reads anew with MiXCR; each CDR3 protein has one entry. The sample comprises about 8,100 distinct CDR3 sequences, 10% to 15% of which are singletons, and roughly a sixth rests with the top ten. The specimen was taken from a patient whose treatment included neoadjuvant chemotherapy. The receptors were sampled from a human donor with bladder cancer that responded to neoadjuvant chemotherapy. Each CDR3 is given with its conserved first and last residue. D genes are given only for firm matches. Some rows have no size entry. The others give once, few or many, or a class for an expanded clone.

V,J,size,D,DNA,CDR3
TRBV30,TRBJ1-4,many,TRBD1,TGTGCCTGCGACAGGGCCCCTAATGAAAAACTGTTTTTT,CACDRAPNEKLFF
TRBV19,TRBJ2-5,many,-,TGTGCCACCCAGTATCGGGGCGGCGGTGGAGAGACCCAGTACTTC,CATQYRGGGGETQYF
TRBV19,TRBJ1-5,many,-,TGTGCCAGTAGAGGCTCGAGTAGCAATCAGCCCCAGCATTTT,CASRGSSSNQPQHF
TRBV30,TRBJ2-5,few,-,TGTGCCTGGAGTGCGAACAACCCGGAGACCCAGTACTTC,CAWSANNPETQYF
TRBV29-1,TRBJ2-5,many,-,TGCAGCGTTGGGGCGGGGCCACAAGAGACCCAGTACTTC,CSVGAGPQETQYF
TRBV6-1,TRBJ2-3,medium-sized,TRBD2,TGTGCCAGCAGTTACGAGGCTAGCGGGGGCCCAGATACGCAGTATTTT,CASSYEASGGPDTQYF
TRBV29-1,TRBJ1-2,many,TRBD1,TGCAGCGTCCGCGGACAGGGGGCAGGTGGCTACACCTTC,CSVRGQGAGGYTF
TRBV7-2,TRBJ1-5,many,TRBD1,TGTGCCAGCAGCTTACGAACAGGGGAGGGTCAGCCCCAGCATTTT,CASSLRTGEGQPQHF
TRBV7-2,TRBJ1-4,many,TRBD1,TGTGCCAGCAGCCCCGGACAGGGGGGCGGTAATGAAAAACTGTTTTTT,CASSPGQGGGNEKLFF
TRBV12-3/TRBV12-4,TRBJ1-2,few,TRBD1,TGTGCCAGCAGTTTCGGCAGGGGGGAATATGGCTACACCTTC,CASSFGRGEYGYTF
TRBV7-2,TRBJ2-5,medium-sized,-,TGTGCCAGCAGCTCTGGACTCGCTGCAGATTGGACCCAGTACTTC,CASSSGLAADWTQYF
TRBV19,TRBJ2-1,many,-,TGTGCCAGTAGTATGGGCGCCCGGTCAACTTCCGATGAGCAGTTCTTC,CASSMGARSTSDEQFF
TRBV7-2,TRBJ2-3,many,-,TGTGCCAGCAGCCCCCCAAGGAGGGGGGGCACAGATACGCAGTATTTT,CASSPPRRGGTDTQYF
TRBV10-3,TRBJ2-3,medium-sized,-,TGTGCCATCCAAACCGCAGATACGCAGTATTTT,CAIQTADTQYF
TRBV6-1,TRBJ2-1,-,TRBD2,TGTGCCATCAGCGGGGGGACTAGCGGGGGTGGTGAGCAGTTCTTC,CAISGGTSGGGEQFF
TRBV5-6,TRBJ2-5,many,TRBD2,TGTGCCAGCAGCCTCTACAAGCGGGAGATGCCCCAGTACTTC,CASSLYKREMPQYF
TRBV7-9,TRBJ1-4,many,TRBD1,TGTGCCAGCAGCTTGGGACAGGGAGTTAGTACTGAAAAACTGTTTTTT,CASSLGQGVSTEKLFF
TRBV27,TRBJ1-1,many,-,TGTGCCAGCAGAACCAACCTGAACACTGAAGCTTTCTTT,CASRTNLNTEAFF
TRBV20-1,TRBJ2-1,-,TRBD2,TGCAGTGCGAATTTGGGACTAGCGGGGGTTATCTCCTACAATGAGCAGTTCTTC,CSANLGLAGVISYNEQFF
TRBV19,TRBJ1-2,medium-sized,-,TGTGCCAGTAGTATACAGCAGTTTGGCTACACCTTC,CASSIQQFGYTF
TRBV10-3,TRBJ1-1,medium-sized,-,TGTGCCATCAGTGAACCTAAGGGGCGCGTGAACACTGAAGCTTTCTTT,CAISEPKGRVNTEAFF
TRBV2,TRBJ1-2,-,-,TGTGCCACCGTCGCCGGCGGGGCTTCGGGAGGGCTCTATGGCTACACCTTC,CATVAGGASGGLYGYTF